This T cell receptor (beta chain) was identified in a study of T cells in Graves' hyperthyroidism and ophthalmopathy. Study outcomes and limitations: Ophthalmopathy and stable hyperthyroidism were told apart by a 13 V-J model.

The CDR3 is made up of 12 amino acids. V was shortened by 8 bases and J by 0 bases, with 5 bases between the two germline ends. Germline CDR1 MNHNS, CDR2 SASEGT. Authors of the study amplified TCR beta CDR3 regions from RNA transcripts. The HTBI primer set was used in a first-round RT-PCR of the TCR CDR3. One entry per CDR3 protein results from TCRdb running MiXCR on the multiplex PCR reads. The sample lists 490,000 or so distinct CDR3 sequences; roughly 23% were seen once. This clonotype turned up a few times. What it recognizes is unknown. This receptor was obtained from a woman aged 70-85 years with Graves' ophthalmopathy. Source material: blood. This chain connects TRBV6-1 to TRBJ1-5; D not resolved. The CDR3 DNA follows: TGTGCCAGCGAGGATAGCAATCAGCCCCAGCATTTT. This encodes CASEDSNQPQHF.